The TCR beta chain described here comes from a study of blood T cell repertoires in COVID-19. In the source study's methods: For nucleated cells, counts were estimated from reference gene primer amplification. Data came from immunoSEQ multiplex PCR; TCRdb stores just in-frame clones and leaves some out. That table is the source of V, J and clone size, and D and trimming were worked out from the DNA. The repertoire holds some 260,000 clones, with around 82% as singletons. The CDR3 extends over 18 amino acids. Germline-derived CDR1 and CDR2 are SGHRS and YFSETQ. V dropped 0 bases and J dropped 0 bases, with 16 bases sitting between them.

The specimen was peripheral blood. The TCR comes from a woman older than 75 with active or convalescent COVID-19. J is TRBJ1-3 and V is TRBV5-1; weak D call: TRBD1 (6 bases). CDR3: CASSLAGTRISSGNTIYF. CDR3 sequence (DNA): TGCGCCAGCAGCTTGGCCGGGACACGCATCAGCTCTGGAAACACCATATATTTT.